This is a list of T cell receptor beta chains from one sample in a study of T-cell memory formation after mild COVID-19. Via MiXCR, TCRdb re-called the 5' RACE reads, giving one row per CDR3 protein. Counted here are fewer than 550,000 distinct CDR3 sequences, 15% to 25% occurring once; the ten biggest clones make up roughly 8%. Specimen: PBMCs or a T cell subset sorted from them (not recorded which). The source is an adult woman who had mild COVID-19 (a few samples of this study predate the infection). Cell type and time point are not known. CDR3s leave out the opening cysteine and the closing phenylalanine or tryptophan. A D gene is named only where the DNA matches it firmly.

TRBJ2-1 | NA | TRBV29-1 | SAGFPNEQF
TRBJ2-1 | NA | TRBV6-2/TRBV6-3 | ASSSRQGLWGNEQF
TRBJ1-1 | NA | TRBV5-1 | ASSLAVDTEAF
TRBJ2-7 | NA | TRBV30 | AWSKVLPPYEQY
TRBJ2-3 | NA | TRBV27 | ASRQWGTTDTQY
TRBJ2-7 | TRBD2 | TRBV9 | ASSASGLVGEQY
TRBJ2-5 | NA | TRBV6-4 | ASSGPWVKGY
TRBJ2-2 | TRBD1 | TRBV4-1 | ASRNRDRETGELF
TRBJ2-7 | NA | TRBV18 | ASSPGTIDYEQY
TRBJ2-1 | NA | TRBV29-1 | SVEDTGNNEQF
TRBJ2-1 | TRBD1 | TRBV6-5 | ASRKDRGSYNEQF
TRBJ2-3 | TRBD2 | TRBV6-4 | ASSDSGLAGASDTQY
TRBJ1-1 | NA | TRBV5-1 | ASSLKDSRRGTEAF
TRBJ1-1 | NA | TRBV6-1 | ASSPQGGYTEAF
TRBJ2-3 | NA | TRBV7-6 | ASSLTSEMREGTDTQY
TRBJ2-5 | TRBD1 | TRBV12-3/TRBV12-4 | ASSPGQGFETQY
TRBJ2-3 | NA | TRBV6-1 | ASGGAGTQY
TRBJ2-7 | NA | TRBV12-3/TRBV12-4 | ASSGGLGSYEQY
TRBJ2-4 | NA | TRBV12-3/TRBV12-4 | ASSFGVGESKNIQY